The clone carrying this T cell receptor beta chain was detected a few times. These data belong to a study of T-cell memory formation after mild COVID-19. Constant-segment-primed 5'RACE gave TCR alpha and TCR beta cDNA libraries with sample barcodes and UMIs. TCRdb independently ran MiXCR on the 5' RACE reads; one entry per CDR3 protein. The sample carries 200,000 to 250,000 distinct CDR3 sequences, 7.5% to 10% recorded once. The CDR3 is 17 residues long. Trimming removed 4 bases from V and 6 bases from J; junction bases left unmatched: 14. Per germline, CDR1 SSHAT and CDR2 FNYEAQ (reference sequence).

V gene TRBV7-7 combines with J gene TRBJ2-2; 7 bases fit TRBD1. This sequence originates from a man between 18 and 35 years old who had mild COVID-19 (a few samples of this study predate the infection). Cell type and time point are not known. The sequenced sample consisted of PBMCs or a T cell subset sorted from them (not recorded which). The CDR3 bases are TGTGCCAGCAGCTCCGGTCTCACAGGGGCGGCATCCGGGGAGCTGTTTTTT. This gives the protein CASSSGLTGAASGELFF.